This TCR beta chain originates from a study of CD8 T cells in ankylosing spondylitis. General study points: Disease-associated clones were reportedly significantly overrepresented in matched ankylosing spondylitis synovial fluid.

This clonotype has at least ten counts. No antigen is known for it. V dropped 1 base and J dropped 7 bases, with 7 bases sitting between them. From germline, CDR1 is DFQATT and CDR2 SNEGSKA (reference sequence). The CDR3 covers 12 residues. TCRdb itself ran the 5' RACE reads through MiXCR, one entry per CDR3 protein. The profile shows under 300,000 distinct CDR3 sequences, roughly a tenth of them singletons. V is TRBV20-1 and J is TRBJ1-4; D is perhaps TRBD1 (5 bases). The clonotype originates from a male donor with ankylosing spondylitis or in good health (not recorded which). The sequenced sample was blood, either unsorted or a sorted T cell fraction (not recorded which). CDR3 in amino acids: CSARVGGEKLFF. The CDR3 nucleotides are TGCAGTGCTAGAGTCGGGGGTGAAAAACTGTTTTTT.